The 20 T cell receptor beta chains in this list originate from one sample, sequenced in a study of blood T cell repertoires in COVID-19. Produced via immunoSEQ multiplex PCR; TCRdb's table is partial and in-frame only. This sample has hundreds of thousands of clones, with more than 70% found just once. The sample consisted of peripheral blood. Source of these receptors: a middle-aged woman who had recovered from COVID-19.

The chain has TRBV7-8 and TRBJ2-3; D not certain. Germline loops: CDR1 SGHVS, CDR2 FQNEAQ. This CDR3 region has 12 residues. V lost 5 bases and J lost 8, with 11 bases in between. The CDR3 nucleotides are TGTGCCAGCAGCCCCCTGCGAGGTACGCAGTATTTT. Translation: CASSPLRGTQYF.

The rearrangement links TRBV3-1 (or the pseudogene TRBV3-2) to TRBJ1-1; D uncertain. The CDR3 sequence is 15 residues long. Trimming stripped 1 base from V and 1 base from J, with 10 bases between. Germline CDR1 is LGHDT and CDR2 is YNNKEL (reference sequence). CDR3 DNA: TGTGCCAGCAGCCAAGGATCTTGGCAGAACACTGAAGCTTTCTTT. Translation: CASSQGSWQNTEAFF.

The CDR3 DNA is TGTGCCAGCAGCTTAGGGTGGGGGCCCGGGGAGCTGTTTTTT. Amino acid sequence: CASSLGWGPGELFF. The chain links TRBV7-3 to TRBJ2-2; D is perhaps TRBD1 (6 bases). The CDR3 contains 14 residues. Trimming took off 2 bases at V and 6 bases at J, with 10 bases between the two ends. Germline CDR1 and CDR2: SGHTA and FQGTGA. Full variable domain (remainder filled in from reference TRBV7-3 and TRBJ2-2): GAGVSQTPSNKVTEKGKYVELRCDPISGHTALYWYRQSLGQGPEFLIYFQGTGAADDSGLPNDRFFAVRPEGSVSTLKIQRTERGDSAVYLCASSLGWGPGELFFGEGSRLTVL.

The chain has TRBV6-1 and TRBJ1-3; no clear D. Looked up from germline, CDR1 is MNHNS and CDR2 is SASEGT. Trimming removed 0 bases from V and 4 bases from J, with 10 bases in between. CDR3 length: 15 amino acids. The DNA of the CDR3 is TGTGCCAGCAGTGAAGCGGAGTCATCGGGAAACACCATATATTTT. Residues: CASSEAESSGNTIYF.

This chain links TRBV11-3 with TRBJ2-1; 16 nucleotides line up with TRBD2. This CDR3 region has 18 residues. The V segment lost 0 bases and the J segment 10 bases; nucleotides outside the gene matches: 9. Germline-derived CDR1 and CDR2 are SGHNT and YENEEA. The CDR3 region is CASSLDSQGLAGGQEQFF. CDR3 nucleotides: TGTGCCAGCAGCTTAGATTCCCAGGGACTAGCGGGAGGGCAGGAGCAGTTCTTC. Looking up the rest from reference TRBV11-3 and TRBJ2-1 gives the full variable domain: EAGVVQSPRYKIIEKKQPVAFWCNPISGHNTLYWYLQNLGQGPELLIRYENEEAVDDSQLPKDRFSAERLKGVDSTLKIQPAELGDSAVYLCASSLDSQGLAGGQEQFFGPGTRLTVL.

This chain joins TRBV7-2 and TRBJ2-2; 12 nucleotides agree with TRBD2. The junction had 5 bases not matched to a gene; V was cut back by 6 bases and J by 3 bases. Germline V lookup: CDR1 SGHTA, CDR2 FQGNSA. CDR3 size: 16 residues. CDR3 bases: TGTGCCAGCAGGACCCGACTAGCGGGAGACACCGGGGAGCTGTTTTTT. This gives the protein CASRTRLAGDTGELFF.

The chain joins TRBV15 to TRBJ1-4; 9 bases are a match to TRBD1. Germline V gene lookup returns CDR1 LNHNV and CDR2 YYDKDF (reference sequence). V trimming: 3 bases; J trimming: 4 bases; junction bases outside the gene matches: 3. The CDR3 totals 15 residues. CDR3 DNA sequence: TGTGCCACCAGCAGCCCGGGACAGGGTAATGAAAAACTGTTTTTT. It translates to CATSSPGQGNEKLFF.

V and J are TRBV6-4 and TRBJ1-5; TRBD1 might be the D (6 bases). CDR1 and CDR2 from the germline V gene are MRHNA and SNTAGT. The CDR3 is 15 residues long. The V gene lost 10 bases and the J gene lost 6 bases, with 22 bases spanning the gap. CDR3 in amino acids: CATNAAGGRGQPQHF. The DNA of the CDR3 is TGTGCCACCAACGCGGCGGGGGGGCGCGGTCAGCCCCAGCATTTT.

V usage is TRBV12-3 or TRBV12-4 and J usage is TRBJ2-2; TRBD2 might be the D (5 bases). With 5 bases removed from V and 7 bases from J, the gap between germline ends came to 11 bases. The CDR3 runs to 13 residues. This CDR3 reads CASSPSRGGELFF. CDR3 nucleotides: TGTGCCAGCAGTCCTAGCCGGGGCGGGGAGCTGTTTTTT.

This clone was seen a handful of times. The CDR3 region is CATGRGNTEAFF. CDR3 nucleotides: TGTGCCACCGGGCGGGGGAACACTGAAGCTTTCTTT. The genes are TRBV10-3 and TRBJ1-1, with D hard to call. This CDR3 is built from 12 residues. In germline, CDR1 is ENHRY, CDR2 SYGVKD. V was shortened by 10 bases and J by 1 base, with 10 bases between the two germline ends.

The rearrangement uses TRBV19 and TRBJ1-2, with a tentative D call TRBD1 (5 bases). The CDR3 spans 14 residues. V was cut by 6 bases and J by 4 bases, with 15 bases left in between. Germline V gives CDR1 LNHDA, CDR2 SQIVND (reference sequence). DNA of the CDR3: TGTGCCAGTAGACCCCTGGCAGGGCGCTATGGCTACACCTTC. This sequence encodes CASRPLAGRYGYTF.

The V gene is TRBV27, the J gene TRBJ2-7; 8 bases are shared with TRBD1. The V segment lost 6 bases and the J segment 6 bases; nucleotides outside the gene matches: 10. This CDR3 has 14 amino acids. CDR1 is MNHEY and CDR2 is SMNVEV in the germline V gene (reference sequence). CDR3 amino acids: CASRTTGTGAEQYF. The CDR3 DNA follows: TGTGCCAGCAGAACGACCGGGACAGGCGCCGAGCAGTACTTC.

This clone has a single count. This rearrangement joins TRBV2 to TRBJ2-5; 13 bases agree with TRBD2. The germline V gene encodes CDR1 SNHLY and CDR2 FYNNEI. V was clipped by 1 base and J by 5 bases; unmatched bases: 10. The CDR3 spans 18 residues. CDR3 DNA: TGTGCCAGCAGTGAAGTGGGACTAGCGGGACCCGGGGGGGAGACCCAGTACTTC. Its protein is CASSEVGLAGPGGETQYF.

J is TRBJ2-3 and V is TRBV5-1; 7 nucleotides agree with TRBD1. V dropped 2 bases and J dropped 5; count of bases not matched to a gene: 11. Germline CDR1 reads SGHRS; CDR2 reads YFSETQ. The CDR3 has 16 amino acids. The CDR3 DNA reads TGCGCCAGCAGCTTTAGGATGAGGACAGGTAGAGATACGCAGTATTTT. Residues: CASSFRMRTGRDTQYF.

The chain joins TRBV11-2 to TRBJ2-7, with 8 bases aligning to TRBD1. Unmatched junction bases numbered 8, after V lost 1 base and J lost 6 bases. CDR3 length equals 15 residues. Per the germline V gene, CDR1 is SGHAT and CDR2 is FQNNGV. The CDR3 coding sequence is TGTGCCAGCAGCTTAGTGGGTCAGGGGGCCCCCGAGCAGTACTTC. This codes for CASSLVGQGAPEQYF.

This clone has more than one count but fewer than ten. V and J are TRBV7-2 and TRBJ2-2; the D is unclear. The length of the CDR3 is 13 residues. Germline V gives CDR1 SGHTA, CDR2 FQGNSA. Trimming took 5 bases from V and 7 from J, leaving 11 bases between them. The chain's CDR3 is CASSPRMGGELFF. Written as DNA, the CDR3 is TGTGCCAGCAGCCCCAGGATGGGCGGGGAGCTGTTTTTT.

V is TRBV10-3 and J is TRBJ1-6; 7 bases match TRBD1. This CDR3 has 14 amino acids. The germline V gene has CDR1 ENHRY and CDR2 SYGVKD. The V and J ends lost 10 bases and 5 bases, in that order; junction bases with no gene match: 8. Here the CDR3 reads CANRQGADNSPLHF. The CDR3 region has the DNA TGTGCCAACCGACAGGGTGCTGATAATTCACCCCTCCACTTT.

This chain joins TRBV3-1 (or the pseudogene TRBV3-2) and TRBJ1-1; 10 nucleotides agree with TRBD1. CDR3 size: 19 residues. Germline CDR1 and CDR2: LGHDT and YNNKEL (reference sequence). The J segment lost 0 bases and the V segment lost 1 base, leaving 11 bases of the junction unmatched. CDR3 DNA sequence: TGTGCCAGCAGCCAAGCCCTCCTAGGGACAGGGGCTATGAACACTGAAGCTTTCTTT. It codes for CASSQALLGTGAMNTEAFF.

V gene TRBV6-2 or TRBV6-3 combines with J gene TRBJ2-3; 8 bases map to TRBD2. J was trimmed by 2 bases and V by 0 bases; bases with no gene match: 10. The germline gives CDR1 MNHEY, CDR2 SVGEGT. The CDR3 contains 18 residues. CDR3 sequence (DNA): TGTGCCAGCAGTTACTCCATGGTAGCGGGGACTGACACAGATACGCAGTATTTT. Translated, it gives CASSYSMVAGTDTDTQYF.

V gene TRBV30 combines with J gene TRBJ2-2; no clear D gene. Germline CDR1 reads GTSNPN; CDR2 reads SVGIG (reference sequence). V was clipped by 2 bases and J by 8 bases, with 3 bases between them. The CDR3 spans 10 residues. The DNA of the CDR3 is TGTGCCTGGAGTCGTGGGGAGCTGTTTTTT. It codes for CAWSRGELFF.